The source of this TCR beta chain is a study of blood T cell repertoires in COVID-19. Study-level information: Sites in the United States, Italy and Spain provided acute and convalescent COVID-19 samples. The analysed material was cDNA or gDNA that came from T cells, B-cell-depleted T cells, or PBMCs.

As processed by the authors: Quantification of nucleated cells was approximated via reference gene primer amplification. Only in-frame clones appear in the TCRdb table, and some are missing; sequencing was by immunoSEQ multiplex PCR. The D gene and trimming were derived from the DNA, and the V and J assignments and clone size from that table. Of 300,000 to 500,000 clones in the sample, 88% were seen once. Each participant's cohort was designated according to participant-reported clinical history. The clonotype comes from a woman aged 35 to 49 with acute COVID-19. The sample taken for sequencing was PBMCs or T cells enriched from blood (not recorded which).

The CDR3 reads CAGGASGNTIYF. CDR3 nucleotides: TGTGCCGGAGGGGCCTCTGGAAACACCATATATTTT. J is TRBJ1-3 and V is TRBV6-5, with TRBD1 as a possible D gene (5 bases). The CDR3 loop spans 12 amino acids. CDR1 MNHEY and CDR2 SVGAGI come from the germline V gene. The germline V and J ends were trimmed by 11 bases and 0 bases, with 8 bases remaining between them.